This T cell receptor beta chain is drawn from a study of OX40 agonist ivuxolimab in advanced cancers. Turning to the study itself: Treatment of patients was with ivuxolimab, an agonistic anti-OX40 (CD134) antibody. Each dose-escalation patient presented with hepatocellular carcinoma, melanoma, renal cell or head and neck cancer.

Using immunoSEQ multiplex PCR, the repertoire was profiled, and TCRdb retains in-frame clones only, with some absent. The sample has tens of thousands of clones; 75% to 90% are singletons. The specimen was CD4+ or CD8+ T cells sorted from blood, collected in a trial of the OX40 agonist ivuxolimab. The origin of this receptor is an adult with an advanced solid tumor such as melanoma, head and neck, liver or kidney cancer.

This chain's CDR3 is CASSLSTGWDTQYF. DNA for the CDR3: TGTGCCAGCAGTTTATCAACAGGGTGGGATACGCAGTATTTT. The V call is TRBV27, the J call TRBJ2-3; tentative D call: TRBD1 (6 bases). Germline values: CDR1 MNHEY, CDR2 SMNVEV (reference sequence). V lost 0 bases, J lost 6 bases, and 10 bases lay in between. The CDR3 spans 14 residues.